These T cell receptor beta chains were read from a single sample in a study of OX40 agonist ivuxolimab in advanced cancers. Sequencing used immunoSEQ multiplex PCR; TCRdb keeps in-frame clones, though not all of them. The repertoire consists of 90,000 to 150,000 clones, with around 89% occurring once and the leading ten covering about 0.55%. Sequenced material: CD4+ or CD8+ T cells sorted from blood, taken in a trial of the OX40 agonist ivuxolimab. The receptor source for this set is an adult with an advanced solid tumor such as melanoma, head and neck, liver or kidney cancer. The CDR3 runs from the conserved cysteine through the conserved F or W. Each record gives: D gene, J gene, V gene, CDR3 protein, CDR3 DNA. D genes are given only for firm matches.

TRBD2 TRBJ2-1 TRBV7-6 CASSPLWGAGGLEQFF TGTGCCAGCAGCCCCCTATGGGGCGCGGGGGGGCTTGAGCAGTTCTTC
NA TRBJ2-3 TRBV7-2 CASSSPPDTQYF TGTGCCAGCAGCTCTCCCCCGGATACGCAGTATTTT
TRBD2 TRBJ2-3 TRBV5-1 CASSDSGGITDTQYF TGCGCCAGCTCCGATAGCGGGGGGATCACAGATACGCAGTATTTT
TRBD1 TRBJ1-5 TRBV7-8 CASSQGTGGSNQPQHF TGTGCCAGCAGCCAGGGGACAGGGGGGAGCAATCAGCCCCAGCATTTT
TRBD1 TRBJ2-1 TRBV6-6 CASSYAPGQGRNEQFF TGTGCCAGCAGTTATGCCCCGGGACAGGGGAGGAATGAGCAGTTCTTC
NA TRBJ1-2 TRBV4-2 CASSLAGPSYGYTF TGTGCCAGCAGCCTGGCCGGGCCTTCTTATGGCTACACCTTC
NA TRBJ1-4 TRBV2 CASGRREKLFF TGTGCCAGCGGAAGGAGAGAAAAACTGTTTTTT
TRBD2 TRBJ2-3 TRBV28 CASRTGTSHTDTQYF TGTGCCAGCAGGACCGGGACTAGTCACACAGATACGCAGTATTTT
NA TRBJ2-2 TRBV30 CAWKQDSNTGELFF TGTGCCTGGAAGCAGGATTCGAACACCGGGGAGCTGTTTTTT
TRBD1 TRBJ1-4 TRBV19 CASSHRGSNEKLFF TGTGCCAGTAGTCACAGGGGTTCCAATGAAAAACTGTTTTTT
NA TRBJ1-5 TRBV2 CASSEEGGIQPQHF TGTGCCAGCAGTGAAGAGGGGGGGATACAGCCCCAGCATTTT